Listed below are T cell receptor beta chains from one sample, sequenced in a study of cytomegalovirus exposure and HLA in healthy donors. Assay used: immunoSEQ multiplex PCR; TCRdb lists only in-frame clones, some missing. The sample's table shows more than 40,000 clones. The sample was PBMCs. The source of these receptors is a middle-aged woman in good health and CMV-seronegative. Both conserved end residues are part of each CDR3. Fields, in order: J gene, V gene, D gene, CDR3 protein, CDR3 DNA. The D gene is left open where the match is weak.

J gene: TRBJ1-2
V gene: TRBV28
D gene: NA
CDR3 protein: CASSLTAGSSGYTF
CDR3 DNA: TGTGCCAGCAGTTTAACGGCAGGATCAAGTGGCTACACCTTC

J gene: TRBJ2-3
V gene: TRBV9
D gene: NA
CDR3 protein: CASTGSSLADTQYF
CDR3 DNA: TGTGCCAGCACAGGAAGCAGTTTAGCAGATACGCAGTATTTT

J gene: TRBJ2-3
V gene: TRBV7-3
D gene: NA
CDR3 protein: CASSAQGDTQYF
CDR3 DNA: TGTGCCAGCAGCGCTCAGGGGGATACGCAGTATTTT

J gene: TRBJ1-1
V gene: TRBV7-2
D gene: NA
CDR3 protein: CASSSLGAGDTEAFF
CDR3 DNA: TGTGCCAGCAGCTCCCTTGGGGCGGGGGACACTGAAGCTTTCTTT

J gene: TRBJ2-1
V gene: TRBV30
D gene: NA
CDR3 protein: CAWSIRGVNEQFF
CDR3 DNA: TGTGCCTGGAGTATTAGGGGCGTAAATGAGCAGTTCTTC

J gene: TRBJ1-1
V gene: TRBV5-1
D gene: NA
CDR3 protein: CASSGGVNTEAFF
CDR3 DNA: TGCGCCAGCAGCGGCGGGGTAAACACTGAAGCTTTCTTT

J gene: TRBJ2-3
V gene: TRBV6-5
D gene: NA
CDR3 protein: CASSPNTDTQYF
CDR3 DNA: TGTGCCAGCAGTCCCAACACAGATACGCAGTATTTT

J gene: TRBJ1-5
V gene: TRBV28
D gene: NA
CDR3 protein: CASSKREDQPQHF
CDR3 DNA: TGTGCCAGCAGTAAGAGGGAGGATCAGCCCCAGCATTTT

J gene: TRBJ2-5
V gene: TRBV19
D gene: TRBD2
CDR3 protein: CASSPRTSGRGETQYF
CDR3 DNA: TGTGCCAGTAGTCCCCGGACTAGCGGGAGAGGAGAGACCCAGTACTTC

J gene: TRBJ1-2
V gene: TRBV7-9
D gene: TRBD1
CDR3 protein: CATSPLDRGPLNYGYTF
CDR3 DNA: TGTGCCACCTCCCCCCTTGACAGGGGCCCGTTGAACTATGGCTACACCTTC

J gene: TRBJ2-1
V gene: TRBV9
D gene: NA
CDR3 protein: CASSPGTSYNEQFF
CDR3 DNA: TGTGCCAGCAGCCCCGGGACTTCATACAATGAGCAGTTCTTC

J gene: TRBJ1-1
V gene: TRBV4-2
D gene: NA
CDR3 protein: CASSQTTGGEKAFF
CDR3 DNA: TGTGCCAGCAGCCAAACGACAGGTGGTGAGAAAGCTTTCTTT

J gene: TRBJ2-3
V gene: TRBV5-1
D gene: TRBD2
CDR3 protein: CASSFGGTSGRGDTQYF
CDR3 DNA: TGCGCCAGCAGCTTTGGAGGGACTAGCGGGAGAGGGGATACGCAGTATTTT

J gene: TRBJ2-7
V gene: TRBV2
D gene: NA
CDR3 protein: CASSSSYEQYF
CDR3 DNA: TGTGCCAGCAGTTCCAGCTACGAGCAGTACTTC

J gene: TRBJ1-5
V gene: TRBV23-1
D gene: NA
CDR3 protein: CASSLEGGNQPQHF
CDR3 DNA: TGCGCCAGCAGTCTAGAAGGGGGCAATCAGCCCCAGCATTTT

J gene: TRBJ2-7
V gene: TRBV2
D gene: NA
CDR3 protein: CASSVRGEEQYF
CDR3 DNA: TGTGCCAGCAGTGTCAGGGGAGAAGAGCAGTACTTC

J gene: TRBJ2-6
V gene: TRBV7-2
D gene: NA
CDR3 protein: CASSPNSGANVLTF
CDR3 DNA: TGTGCCAGCAGCCCAAACTCTGGGGCCAACGTCCTGACTTTC

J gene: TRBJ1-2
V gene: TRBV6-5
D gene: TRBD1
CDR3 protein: CATSGTGPNYGYTF
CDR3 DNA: TGTGCCACATCCGGGACAGGGCCAAACTATGGCTACACCTTC

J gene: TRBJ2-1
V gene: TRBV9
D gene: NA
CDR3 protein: CASSVEPRDEQFF
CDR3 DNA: TGTGCCAGCAGCGTAGAACCCCGGGATGAGCAGTTCTTC

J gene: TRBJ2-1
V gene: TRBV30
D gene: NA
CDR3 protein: CAWGTNAYNEQFF
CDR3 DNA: TGTGCCTGGGGCACCAACGCCTACAATGAGCAGTTCTTC

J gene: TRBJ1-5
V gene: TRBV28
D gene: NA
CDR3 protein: CASSLGAGYQPQHF
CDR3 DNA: TGTGCCAGCAGTTTAGGCGCAGGGTATCAGCCCCAGCATTTT

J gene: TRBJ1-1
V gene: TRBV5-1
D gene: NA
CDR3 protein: CASSLLGGNTEAFF
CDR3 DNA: TGCGCCAGCAGCTTGTTGGGGGGGAACACTGAAGCTTTCTTT

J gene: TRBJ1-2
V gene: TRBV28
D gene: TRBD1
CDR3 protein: CASSLWTGGGYTF
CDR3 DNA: TGTGCCAGCAGTCTCTGGACAGGGGGAGGCTACACCTTC

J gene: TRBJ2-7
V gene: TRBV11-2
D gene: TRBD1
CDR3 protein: CASSSRQGAYEQYF
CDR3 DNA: TGTGCCAGCAGCTCCCGACAGGGTGCGTACGAGCAGTACTTC

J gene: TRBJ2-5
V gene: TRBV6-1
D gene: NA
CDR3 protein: CASSELGQGGETQYF
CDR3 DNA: TGTGCCAGCAGTGAACTTGGCCAGGGGGGAGAGACCCAGTACTTC

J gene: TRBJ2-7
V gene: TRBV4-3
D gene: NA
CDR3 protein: CASSQSGVGEQYF
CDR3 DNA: TGCGCCAGCAGCCAATCCGGGGTCGGGGAGCAGTACTTC

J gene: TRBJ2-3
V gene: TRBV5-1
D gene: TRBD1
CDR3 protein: CATGTDPSTDTQYF
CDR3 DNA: TGCGCCACCGGGACAGACCCTAGCACAGATACGCAGTATTTT

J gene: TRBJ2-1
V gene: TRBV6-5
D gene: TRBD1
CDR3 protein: CASNGQGAYNEQFF
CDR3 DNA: TGTGCCAGCAACGGACAGGGGGCTTACAATGAGCAGTTCTTC

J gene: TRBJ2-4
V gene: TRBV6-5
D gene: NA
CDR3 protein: CASSGGGLGGNIQYF
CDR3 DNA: TGTGCCAGCAGTGGGGGAGGGTTGGGGGGCAACATTCAGTACTTC

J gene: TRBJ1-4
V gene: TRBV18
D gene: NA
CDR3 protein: CDSSPGGGEKLFF
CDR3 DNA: TGTGACAGCTCACCGGGAGGAGGGGAAAAACTGTTTTTT

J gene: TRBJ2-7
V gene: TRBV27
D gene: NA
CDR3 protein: CASSSPFNGAYEQYF
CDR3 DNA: TGTGCCAGCAGTTCGCCCTTTAATGGGGCGTACGAGCAGTACTTC

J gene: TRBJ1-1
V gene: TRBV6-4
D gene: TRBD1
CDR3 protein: CASSDSTGGSTEDFF
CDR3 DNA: TGTGCCAGCAGTGACTCGACAGGGGGCAGTACTGAAGATTTCTTT

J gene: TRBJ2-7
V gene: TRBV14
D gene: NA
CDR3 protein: CASSQAGQLYEQYF
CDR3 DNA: TGTGCCAGCAGCCAAGCGGGACAACTGTACGAGCAGTACTTC

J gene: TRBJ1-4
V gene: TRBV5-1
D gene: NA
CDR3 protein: CASSQTPLRGSMDEKLFF
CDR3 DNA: TGCGCCAGCAGCCAAACTCCACTTAGGGGGTCTATGGATGAAAAACTGTTTTTT

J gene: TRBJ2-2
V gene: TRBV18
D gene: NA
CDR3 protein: CASSPAGVTGELFF
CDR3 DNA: TGTGCCAGCTCACCAGCAGGTGTCACCGGGGAGCTGTTTTTT

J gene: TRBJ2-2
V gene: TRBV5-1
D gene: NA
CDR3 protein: CASSFSRGTGELFF
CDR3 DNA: TGCGCCAGCAGTTTTTCCCGGGGAACCGGGGAGCTGTTTTTT

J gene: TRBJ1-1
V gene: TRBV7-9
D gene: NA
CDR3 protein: CASSYDGLATEAFF
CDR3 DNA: TGTGCCAGCAGCTATGACGGACTGGCGACTGAAGCTTTCTTT

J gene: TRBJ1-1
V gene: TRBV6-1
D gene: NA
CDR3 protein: CASTGQRGTEAFF
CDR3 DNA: TGTGCCAGTACCGGACAGAGGGGGACTGAAGCTTTCTTT

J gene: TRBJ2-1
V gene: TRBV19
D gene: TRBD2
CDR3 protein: CASSSTSGRASYNEQFF
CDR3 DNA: TGTGCCAGTAGTTCAACTAGCGGGAGGGCCTCCTACAATGAGCAGTTCTTC

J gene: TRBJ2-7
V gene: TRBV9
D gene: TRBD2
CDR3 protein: CASSVGGRAHEQYF
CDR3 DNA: TGTGCCAGCAGCGTAGGAGGGAGGGCCCACGAGCAGTACTTC